The 2 T cell receptor beta chains reported below all come from one sample, sequenced in a study of blood T cell repertoires in COVID-19. The data were produced by immunoSEQ multiplex PCR, yet TCRdb's version contains in-frame clones alone and is incomplete. The sample lists about 110,000 clones, 84% occurring once. Sequencing used peripheral blood. The receptors shown here come from a woman aged 55-70 years with acute or convalescent COVID-19.

The genes are TRBV7-3 and TRBJ2-2; D remains unclear. This CDR3 is 13 amino acids long. V lost 2 bases to trimming and J lost 6 bases, with 7 bases between them. From germline, CDR1 is SGHTA and CDR2 FQGTGA. The CDR3 sequence is CASSLQTSGELFF. DNA for the CDR3: TGTGCCAGCAGCTTACAGACTTCCGGGGAGCTGTTTTTT.

The chain recombines TRBV2 with TRBJ1-3; D remains unclear. The CDR3 is 14 amino acids. The germline V gene encodes CDR1 SNHLY and CDR2 FYNNEI. The ends were cut back, 6 bases at V and 0 bases at J, with 9 bases in the middle. The CDR3 spells CASSENYSGNTIYF. CDR3 bases: TGTGCCAGCAGCGAAAATTACTCTGGAAACACCATATATTTT.